One TCR beta chain is described in this entry. Its antigen is not identified. The investigators amplified TCR beta CDR3 regions from RNA transcripts. First-round RT-PCR with HTBI primers amplified the TCR CDR3 region. TCRdb processed the multiplex PCR reads anew with MiXCR; each CDR3 protein has one entry. The sample yields some 140,000 distinct CDR3 sequences, approximately 24% seen once. The data are from a study of T cells in Graves' hyperthyroidism and ophthalmopathy. Uncontrolled infection, other autoimmune disease, pregnancy or lactation barred patients from enrollment. PBMCs were sourced from less than 12 ml fresh peripheral blood. This CDR3 is built from 16 residues. The germline V gene encodes CDR1 SGHTA and CDR2 FQGNSA. The V and J ends lost 3 bases and 1 base respectively, with 13 bases between them. Study results and caveats: Most clonotypes expanded in thyroid above 0.001 were likewise present in blood.

The V call is TRBV7-2, the J call TRBJ2-4; no definite D call. This TCR came from a woman aged 45-60 years with Graves' hyperthyroidism that later progressed to Graves' ophthalmopathy. The sample consisted of blood. In DNA, the CDR3 is TGTGCCAGCAGCTTGGTCCCCATCGGGGCCAAAAACATTCAGTACTTC. As protein: CASSLVPIGAKNIQYF.